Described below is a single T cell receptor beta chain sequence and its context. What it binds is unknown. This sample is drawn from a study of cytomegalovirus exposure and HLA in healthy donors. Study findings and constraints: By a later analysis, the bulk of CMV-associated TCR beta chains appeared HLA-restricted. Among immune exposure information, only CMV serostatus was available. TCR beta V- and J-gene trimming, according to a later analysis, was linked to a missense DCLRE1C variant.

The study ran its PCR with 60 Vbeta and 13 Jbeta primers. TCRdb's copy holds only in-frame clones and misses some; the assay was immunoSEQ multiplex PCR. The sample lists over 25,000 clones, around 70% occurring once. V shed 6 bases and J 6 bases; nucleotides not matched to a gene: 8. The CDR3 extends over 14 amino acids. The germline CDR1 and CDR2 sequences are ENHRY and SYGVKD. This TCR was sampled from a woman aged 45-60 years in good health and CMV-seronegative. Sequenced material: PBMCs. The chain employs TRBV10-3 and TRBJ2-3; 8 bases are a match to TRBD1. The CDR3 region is CAISWTGMSDTQYF. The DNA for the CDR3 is TGTGCCATCAGCTGGACAGGGATGTCCGATACGCAGTATTTT.